This TCR beta chain came from a study of shared clonotypes between healthy human individuals. The data were produced by immunoSEQ multiplex PCR, yet TCRdb's version contains in-frame clones alone and is incomplete. The sample has roughly 1,800,000 clones, approximately 94% seen once. Germline CDR1 is MRHNA and CDR2 is SNTAGT. V lost 4 bases and J lost 4; bases outside the gene matches: 9. The CDR3 spans 16 residues. The naive CD8 subset, CD45RO-negative cells positively selected for CCR7, excluded terminally differentiated effector memory CD45RA+ cells. The V gene is TRBV6-4, the J gene TRBJ1-5; 8 nucleotides match TRBD1. The sample taken for sequencing was naive CD8+ T cells sorted from blood. This TCR was sampled from a man between 18 and 29 years old in good health. CDR3 in amino acids: CASSGLDRGLNQPQHF. Here the CDR3 DNA reads TGTGCCAGCAGTGGCCTCGACAGGGGCCTTAATCAGCCCCAGCATTTT.